Below are 24 T cell receptor beta chains sequenced from a single sample in a study of T cells in Graves' hyperthyroidism and ophthalmopathy. RNA transcripts were the template for amplifying TCR beta CDR3 regions. First-round RT-PCR with HTBI primers amplified the TCR CDR3 region. TCRdb used MiXCR to reprocess the multiplex PCR reads, holding one entry per CDR3 protein. The top ten clones hold roughly an eighth of a sample with hundreds of thousands of distinct CDR3 sequences, roughly 15% of them seen once. Sequencing was carried out using blood. These TCRs come from a woman in her fifties or sixties with Graves' ophthalmopathy.

This clonotype was seen many times. The V and J genes are TRBV20-1 and TRBJ2-2, with TRBD1 identical over 10 bases. Per germline, CDR1 DFQATT and CDR2 SNEGSKA (reference sequence). Trimming at V came to 2 bases and at J to 6 bases, leaving 6 bases not matched to a gene. This CDR3 is built from 15 residues. The CDR3 reads CSARPGQGYAGELFF. The CDR3, as DNA: TGCAGTGCTAGACCGGGACAGGGGTACGCCGGGGAGCTGTTTTTT.

Many counts were recorded for this clonotype. The rearrangement joins TRBV28 to TRBJ1-2; D might be TRBD1 (6 bases). The CDR3 extends over 15 amino acids. Trimming removed 2 bases at V and 8 bases at J, with 18 bases between. The germline V gene encodes CDR1 MDHEN and CDR2 SYDVKM. In DNA, the CDR3 is TGTGCCAGCAGTTTACCCAGGACAGCAGGTACCGGCTACACCTTC. As protein: CASSLPRTAGTGYTF.

The V and J genes are TRBV15 and TRBJ2-2, with no clear D. Germline CDR1 is LNHNV and CDR2 is YYDKDF (reference sequence). The CDR3 has 14 amino acids. V lost 3 bases and J lost 4, with 9 bases in between. The CDR3 DNA reads as TGTGCCACCAGCAGCCTGGGCGCCACCGGGGAGCTGTTTTTT. Translation: CATSSLGATGELFF.

This clonotype came up a few times. The chain uses TRBV12-3 or TRBV12-4 and TRBJ2-2, with D perhaps TRBD2 (5 bases). This CDR3 is 13 amino acids long. Trimming took off 7 bases at V and 10 bases at J, with 16 bases between the two ends. The CDR3 DNA reads as TGTGCCAGCAACCCCGGGGATACTGAGGAGCTGTTTTTT. Its translation is CASNPGDTEELFF.

For this clonotype: An end of the junction differs from the germline gene, which may be a read error. The chain combines TRBV7-7 with TRBJ2-3; perhaps D is TRBD1 or TRBD2 (5 bases each). Germline assignment: CDR1 SSHAT and CDR2 FNYEAQ (reference sequence). The CDR3 is 13 residues long. CDR3 nucleotides: TGTGCTAGCAGCTTAGACTACAGGGATACGCAGTATTTT. Its translation: CASSLDYRDTQYF. Full variable domain (rest looked up from reference TRBV7-7 and TRBJ2-3): GAGVSQSPRYKVTKRGQDVTLRCDPISSHATLYWYQQALGQGPEFLTYFNYEAQPDKSGLPSDRFSAERPEGSISTLTIQRTEQRDSAMYRCASSLDYRDTQYFGPGTRLTVL.

This sequence joins TRBV24-1 and TRBJ2-5; TRBD1 or TRBD2 may be the D gene (5 bases each). The CDR3 is made up of 15 amino acids. Trimming removed 0 bases from V and 5 bases from J, with 12 bases in between. The germline gives CDR1 KGHDR, CDR2 SFDVKD. CDR3 amino acids: CATSDLQGTQETQYF. The DNA for the CDR3 is TGTGCCACCAGTGATTTGCAAGGGACGCAGGAGACCCAGTACTTC.

In its sample, this clonotype was seen many times. This chain links TRBV27 with TRBJ1-1; D is unresolved. This CDR3 is 14 amino acids long. V shed 6 bases and J shed 0 bases, with 11 bases lying between them. Germline V gene data show CDR1 as MNHEY and CDR2 as SMNVEV (reference sequence). The CDR3 protein is CASRKENLNTEAFF. The CDR3 nucleotides are TGTGCCAGCAGAAAAGAAAATTTGAACACTGAAGCTTTCTTT.

This clonotype was recorded at least ten times. The chain uses TRBV20-1 and TRBJ2-1, with TRBD2 matching over 12 bases. Germline V lookup: CDR1 DFQATT, CDR2 SNEGSKA (reference sequence). The ends lost 3 bases at V and 0 bases at J; junction bases unmatched: 6. The CDR3 extends over 17 amino acids. CDR3 nucleotide sequence: TGCAGTGCTAGTAGCGCTAGCGGGAGGGCCTCCTACAATGAGCAGTTCTTC. Translation gives CSASSASGRASYNEQFF.

This clonotype was observed many times. The chain uses TRBV27 and TRBJ2-1; 14 bases match TRBD2. In germline, CDR1 is MNHEY, CDR2 SMNVEV (reference sequence). V was pared by 1 base and J by 8 bases, with 4 bases of the junction left unmatched. This CDR3 contains 16 residues. This chain's CDR3 is CASSLYRLAGGDEQFF. In nucleotides, the CDR3 is TGTGCCAGCAGTTTATACCGACTAGCGGGAGGGGATGAGCAGTTCTTC.

This clonotype came up a few times. The chain has TRBV19 and TRBJ2-7; 8 bases are a match to TRBD2. Germline V gives CDR1 LNHDA, CDR2 SQIVND (reference sequence). The CDR3 totals 16 residues. The V and J ends lost 4 bases and 2 bases, in that order; junction bases with no gene match: 10. The CDR3 protein is CASSTQREIRPYEQYF. DNA of the CDR3: TGTGCCAGTAGTACCCAGCGGGAGATACGACCCTACGAGCAGTACTTC.

CDR3 residues: CATSLGTGIDYGYTF. CDR3 DNA sequence: TGTGCCACCAGCCTTGGGACAGGGATCGACTATGGCTACACCTTC. V is TRBV15 and J is TRBJ1-2; 9 positions match TRBD1. The CDR3 consists of 15 residues. CDR1 LNHNV and CDR2 YYDKDF come from the germline V gene (reference sequence). V shed 5 bases and J 3 bases; nucleotides not matched to a gene: 7.

This clonotype was seen many times. V and J are TRBV27 and TRBJ2-1, with D possibly matching TRBD2 (5 bases). Germline assignment: CDR1 MNHEY and CDR2 SMNVEV (reference sequence). V dropped 8 bases and J dropped 5 bases, with 13 bases sitting between them. This CDR3 region has 13 residues. DNA of the CDR3: TGTGCCAGCTTAGGAGTCGGGGACAATGAGCAGTTCTTC. Residues: CASLGVGDNEQFF.

This clonotype was found many times. This may arise from a read error, as a much more abundant clone is one base away. V usage is TRBV7-2 and J usage is TRBJ2-1; 9 bases agree with TRBD2. V lost 6 bases to trimming and J lost 4 bases; unmatched junction nucleotides: 1. The CDR3 sequence is 13 residues long. The V gene's germline CDR1 is SGHTA and CDR2 FQGNSA. The CDR3 coding sequence is TGTGCCAGCAGTGGACTAGCGTACAATGAGCAGTTCTTC. It codes for CASSGLAYNEQFF.

This clonotype came up once. A much larger clone sits a single nucleotide away, making a read error possible. The chain couples TRBV9 to TRBJ2-3, with TRBD2 matching 10 bases. CDR1 and CDR2 (germline): SGDLS, YYNGEE. The CDR3 totals 17 residues. The CDR3: CAGSKTIAGGITDTQYF. The DNA of the CDR3 is TGTGCCGGCAGCAAAACAATAGCGGGAGGAATCACAGATACGCAGTATTTT.

This clonotype was counted at least ten times. This rearrangement joins TRBV3-1 to TRBJ2-1; 8 nucleotides line up with TRBD2. This CDR3 has 14 amino acids. Germline V gene data show CDR1 as LGHDT and CDR2 as YNNKEL (reference sequence). J gave up 8 bases and V 0 bases, and 3 bases lay outside the gene matches. The CDR3 loop reads CASSQEGLGYEQFF. CDR3 bases: TGTGCCAGCAGCCAAGAGGGACTAGGGTATGAGCAGTTCTTC.

This clonotype was detected ten times or more. The chain carries TRBV11-2 and TRBJ1-1; a possible D gene is TRBD1 (5 bases). There are 14 residues in the CDR3. CDR1 and CDR2 (germline): SGHAT, FQNNGV. Deletions cut 1 base from V and 4 bases from J, with 10 bases between. CDR3 sequence: CASSLVGGRTEAFF. CDR3 DNA: TGTGCCAGCAGCTTAGTCGGGGGACGCACTGAAGCTTTCTTT. Complete variable domain (other parts from reference TRBV11-2 and TRBJ1-1): EAGVAQSPRYKIIEKRQSVAFWCNPISGHATLYWYQQILGQGPKLLIQFQNNGVVDDSQLPKDRFSAERLKGVDSTLKIQPAKLEDSAVYLCASSLVGGRTEAFFGQGTRLTVV.

In the case of this clonotype: A much larger clone differs from this one at a single base, so this may be a read error. This sequence joins TRBV12-3 or TRBV12-4 and TRBJ2-1; D is ambiguous. The CDR3 runs 14 residues. The V gene lost 0 bases and the J gene lost 9 bases, with 12 bases spanning the gap. This chain's CDR3 is CASSLAGLHSEQFF. The CDR3 coding sequence is TGTGCCAGCAGTTTAGCTGGGCTCCACAGTGAGCAGTTCTTC.

This clonotype came up a few times. V is TRBV20-1 and J is TRBJ1-1; D not resolved. The CDR3 length is 14 residues. V was pared by 8 bases and J by 3 bases, with 19 bases between. The germline V gene encodes CDR1 DFQATT and CDR2 SNEGSKA (reference sequence). The DNA for the CDR3 is TGCAGTACCATCCGGGCCCTAACGGACACTGAAGCTTTCTTT. Amino acid sequence: CSTIRALTDTEAFF.

The sample holds a few counts of this clonotype. The chain is built from TRBV6-5 and TRBJ2-2, with D perhaps matching TRBD2 (6 bases). This CDR3 has 14 residues. V was pared by 0 bases and J by 7 bases, with 9 bases between. The germline gives CDR1 MNHEY, CDR2 SVGAGI. CDR3 protein: CASSYSEGFGELFF. The CDR3 bases are TGTGCCAGCAGTTACTCGGAGGGGTTCGGGGAGCTGTTTTTT.

This clonotype occurred many times. The chain has TRBV3-1 and TRBJ1-1; D is ambiguous. The germline V gene has CDR1 LGHDT and CDR2 YNNKEL (reference sequence). Between the trimmed V and J ends, which lost 11 bases and 1 base, there was a span of 23 bases. This CDR3 region has 16 residues. The DNA for the CDR3 is TGTGCCGGAGCCTTAGGAGGGCTCGGTTCGAACACTGAAGCTTTCTTT. Its protein product is CAGALGGLGSNTEAFF.

This clonotype was observed at least ten times. The chain couples TRBV28 to TRBJ2-5; 13 bases agree with TRBD2. Trimming at V came to 6 bases and at J to 3 bases, leaving 10 bases not matched to a gene. This CDR3 region has 17 residues. CDR1 is MDHEN and CDR2 is SYDVKM in the germline V gene. CDR3 sequence reads: CASSDPRGTSGKETQYF. CDR3 coding DNA: TGTGCCAGCAGCGACCCTCGCGGGACTAGCGGGAAAGAGACCCAGTACTTC.

This clonotype occurred many times. The chain employs TRBV28 and TRBJ2-6; D uncertain. V gave up 5 bases and J gave up 5 bases, with 13 bases separating them. The germline CDR1 and CDR2 sequences are MDHEN and SYDVKM. The CDR3 is 15 residues long. CDR3 coding DNA: TGTGCCAGCAGTCCCCCGTCCCTATGGGCCAACGTCCTGACTTTC. This encodes CASSPPSLWANVLTF.

This clonotype was seen just once. V and J are TRBV20-1 and TRBJ1-2; D is undetermined. CDR3 length: 13 amino acids. CDR1 and CDR2 from the germline V gene are DFQATT and SNEGSKA (reference sequence). Deletions cut 4 bases from V and 8 bases from J, with 17 bases between. CDR3 region: CSATSLRIQGYTF. In DNA form, the CDR3 reads TGCAGTGCTACCTCCTTAAGGATTCAAGGCTACACCTTC.

The rearrangement joins TRBV15 to TRBJ1-1, with a weak D call TRBD1 (5 bases). V shed 0 bases and J shed 10 bases, with 9 bases lying between them. The CDR3 spans 12 residues. The germline V gene has CDR1 LNHNV and CDR2 YYDKDF (reference sequence). The CDR3 region has the DNA TGTGCCACCAGCAGAGACAGGGCCGGAGCTTTCTTT. This codes for CATSRDRAGAFF.